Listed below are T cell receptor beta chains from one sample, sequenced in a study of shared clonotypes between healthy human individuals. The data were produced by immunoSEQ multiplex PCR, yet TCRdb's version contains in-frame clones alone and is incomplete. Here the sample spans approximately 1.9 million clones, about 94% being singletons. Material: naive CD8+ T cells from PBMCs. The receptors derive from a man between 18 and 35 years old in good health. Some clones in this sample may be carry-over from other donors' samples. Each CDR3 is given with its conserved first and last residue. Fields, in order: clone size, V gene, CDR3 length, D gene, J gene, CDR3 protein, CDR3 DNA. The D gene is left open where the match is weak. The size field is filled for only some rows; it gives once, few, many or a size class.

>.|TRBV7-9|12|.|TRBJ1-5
CASSLAAEPQHF
TGTGCCAGCAGCTTAGCTGCTGAGCCCCAGCATTTT
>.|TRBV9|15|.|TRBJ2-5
CASSAFDALAETQYF
TGTGCCAGCAGCGCATTCGACGCGTTAGCGGAGACCCAGTACTTC
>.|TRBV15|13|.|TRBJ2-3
CATSSRKADTQYF
TGTGCCACCAGCAGCAGAAAGGCAGATACGCAGTATTTT
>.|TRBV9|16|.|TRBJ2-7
CASSATQGQTPYEQYF
TGTGCCAGCAGCGCCACCCAAGGGCAGACTCCCTACGAGCAGTACTTC
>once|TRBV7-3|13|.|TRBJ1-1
CASSPVGSTEAFF
TGTGCCAGCAGCCCCGTAGGGAGCACTGAAGCTTTCTTT
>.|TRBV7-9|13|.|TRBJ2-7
CASRGTTSYEQYF
TGTGCCAGCAGGGGGACAACCTCCTACGAGCAGTACTTC
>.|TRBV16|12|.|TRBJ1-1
CASSVERTEAFF
TGTGCCAGCAGCGTTGAAAGGACTGAAGCTTTCTTT
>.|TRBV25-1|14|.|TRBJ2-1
CASRSTGFYNEQFF
TGTGCCAGCCGATCCACGGGGTTCTACAATGAGCAGTTCTTC
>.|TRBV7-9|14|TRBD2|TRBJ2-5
CASSNLAGGETQYF
TGTGCCAGCAGCAACCTAGCGGGAGGGGAGACCCAGTACTTC
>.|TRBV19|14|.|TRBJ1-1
CASGHGGWNTEAFF
TGTGCCAGTGGGCACGGGGGGTGGAACACTGAAGCTTTCTTT
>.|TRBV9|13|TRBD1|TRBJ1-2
CASSGTGGYGYTF
TGTGCCAGCAGCGGGACAGGGGGCTATGGCTACACCTTC
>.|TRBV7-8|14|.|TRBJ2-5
CASSPKGGRETQYF
TGTGCCAGCAGCCCTAAGGGGGGCCGAGAGACCCAGTACTTC
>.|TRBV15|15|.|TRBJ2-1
CATSRELAVNNEQFF
TGTGCCACCAGCAGAGAATTAGCGGTAAACAATGAGCAGTTCTTC
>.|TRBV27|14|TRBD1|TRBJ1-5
CASSFTGGGQPQHF
TGTGCCAGCAGTTTCACAGGGGGCGGGCAGCCCCAGCATTTT
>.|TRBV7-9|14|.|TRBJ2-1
CASSSTDSYNEQFF
TGTGCCAGCAGTTCGACGGACTCCTACAATGAGCAGTTCTTC
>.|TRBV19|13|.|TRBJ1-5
CASSIRPHQPQHF
TGTGCCAGTAGTATTAGGCCCCATCAGCCCCAGCATTTT
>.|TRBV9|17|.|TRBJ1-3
CASSVRAGSHPGNTIYF
TGTGCCAGCAGCGTAAGGGCAGGATCTCATCCTGGAAACACCATATATTTT
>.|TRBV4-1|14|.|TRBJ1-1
CASSLGGKNTEAFF
TGCGCCAGCAGCCTCGGAGGGAAAAACACTGAAGCTTTCTTT
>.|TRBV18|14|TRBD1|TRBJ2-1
CASSPPGGINEQFF
TGTGCCAGCTCACCACCAGGGGGCATCAATGAGCAGTTCTTC
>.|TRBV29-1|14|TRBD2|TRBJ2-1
CSVAGTSGGNEQFF
TGCAGCGTTGCGGGGACTAGCGGGGGGAATGAGCAGTTCTTC
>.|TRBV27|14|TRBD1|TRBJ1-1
CASRPTGSGTEAFF
TGTGCCAGTCGACCGACAGGGTCGGGAACTGAAGCTTTCTTT
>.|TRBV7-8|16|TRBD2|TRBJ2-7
CASSQGPSGRYYEQYF
TGTGCCAGCAGCCAGGGGCCTAGCGGGAGATACTACGAGCAGTACTTC
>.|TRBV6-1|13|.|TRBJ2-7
CASTPYEGNEQYF
TGTGCCAGCACCCCCTACGAGGGAAACGAGCAGTACTTC
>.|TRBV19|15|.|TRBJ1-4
CASQTGDYGDEKLFF
TGTGCCAGTCAGACAGGAGATTACGGGGATGAAAAACTGTTTTTT
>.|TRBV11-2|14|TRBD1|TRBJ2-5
CASSLTGFQETQYF
TGTGCCAGCAGCTTGACAGGGTTCCAAGAGACCCAGTACTTC
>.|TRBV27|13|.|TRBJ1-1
CASSLGLGTEAFF
TGTGCCAGCAGTTTAGGCTTGGGGACTGAAGCTTTCTTT
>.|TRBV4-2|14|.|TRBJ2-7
CASSEGTNDYEQYF
TGTGCCAGCAGTGAGGGGACAAACGACTACGAGCAGTACTTC
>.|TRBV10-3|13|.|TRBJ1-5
CAISESRMQPQHF
TGTGCCATCAGTGAGTCGCGTATGCAGCCCCAGCATTTT
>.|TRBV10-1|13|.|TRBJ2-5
CASSESGPETQYF
TGCGCCAGCAGTGAGTCGGGCCCGGAGACCCAGTACTTC
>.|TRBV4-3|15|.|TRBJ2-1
CASSQDPGSYNEQFF
TGCGCCAGCAGCCAAGACCCCGGGAGTTACAATGAGCAGTTCTTC
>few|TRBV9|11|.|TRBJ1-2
CASSTGPDYTF
TGTGCCAGCAGCACTGGACCGGACTACACCTTC
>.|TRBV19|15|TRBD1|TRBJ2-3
CASSIEGQATDTQYF
TGTGCCAGTAGTATAGAGGGACAGGCCACAGATACGCAGTATTTT
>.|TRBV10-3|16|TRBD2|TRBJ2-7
CAIRRTSGRASYEQYF
TGTGCCATCAGGAGGACTAGCGGGAGGGCCTCGTACGAGCAGTACTTC
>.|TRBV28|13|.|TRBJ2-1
CASSPRPENEQFF
TGTGCCAGCAGTCCCCGACCGGAGAATGAGCAGTTCTTC
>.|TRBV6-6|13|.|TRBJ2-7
CASSLASAYEQYF
TGTGCCAGCAGCCTAGCAAGCGCCTACGAGCAGTACTTC
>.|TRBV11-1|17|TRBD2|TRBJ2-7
CASSLSASGSWGDEQYF
TGTGCCAGCAGCTTATCTGCTAGCGGCTCTTGGGGGGACGAGCAGTACTTC
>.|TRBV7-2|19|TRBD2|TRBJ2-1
CASSLALLAEESSYNEQFF
TGTGCCAGCAGCTTAGCGTTGCTAGCGGAAGAGTCCTCCTACAATGAGCAGTTCTTC
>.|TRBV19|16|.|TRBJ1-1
CASSIYPPRVNTEAFF
TGTGCCAGTAGTATATACCCCCCGCGGGTGAACACTGAAGCTTTCTTT
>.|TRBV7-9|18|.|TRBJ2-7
CASSHPTVPKKGDYEQYF
TGTGCCAGCAGCCATCCGACAGTACCTAAGAAGGGTGACTACGAGCAGTACTTC
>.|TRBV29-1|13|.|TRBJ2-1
CSVEPGKSNEQFF
TGCAGCGTTGAACCAGGGAAGAGCAATGAGCAGTTCTTC
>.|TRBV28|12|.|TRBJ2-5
CASRTHQETQYF
TGTGCCAGCAGGACACACCAAGAGACCCAGTACTTC
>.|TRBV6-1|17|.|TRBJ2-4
CASSEFTETRTKNIQYF
TGTGCCAGCAGTGAATTCACCGAGACTAGGACCAAAAACATTCAGTACTTC
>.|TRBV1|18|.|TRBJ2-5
CTSSQDWVLFQGKETQYF
TGCACCAGCAGCCAAGATTGGGTACTGTTCCAGGGTAAAGAGACCCAGTACTTC
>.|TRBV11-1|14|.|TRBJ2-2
CASSFLKYTGELFF
TGTGCCAGCAGCTTTCTGAAGTACACCGGGGAGCTGTTTTTT
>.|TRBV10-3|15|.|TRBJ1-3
CAISPDTYSGNTIYF
TGTGCCATCAGCCCGGACACTTACTCTGGAAACACCATATATTTT